The rows below give T cell receptor beta chains drawn from one sample of a study of blood T cell repertoires in COVID-19. Produced via immunoSEQ multiplex PCR; TCRdb's table is partial and in-frame only. Of about 120,000 clones listed, less than 90% are singletons. Sample: peripheral blood. Receptor source: a woman of 80 years or more with acute or convalescent COVID-19. The CDR3 runs from the conserved cysteine through the conserved F or W. D genes are given only for firm matches. Some rows have no size entry. The others give once, few or many, or a class for an expanded clone.

>TRBV6-2/TRBV6-3|NA|TRBD1|TRBJ1-1
TGTGCCAGCAGTCAGTACAGGGACAGAGCTTTCTTT
CASSQYRDRAFF
>TRBV25-1|few|NA|TRBJ1-2
TGTGCCGTAGGGGGGGGCCTTGGCTACACCTTC
CAVGGGLGYTF
>TRBV29-1|NA|NA|TRBJ1-1
TGCAGCGTCGTTAACACCGTGAAAGCTTTCTTT
CSVVNTVKAFF
>TRBV7-8|NA|NA|TRBJ1-2
TGTGCCAGCAGCTTCTACAGTGACCCCGCCTATGGCTACACCTTC
CASSFYSDPAYGYTF
>TRBV7-2|NA|TRBD1|TRBJ1-1
TGTGCCAGCAGCAGCCAGGGGGGAATAGACACTGAAGCTTTCTTT
CASSSQGGIDTEAFF
>TRBV11-2|NA|TRBD1|TRBJ2-1
TGTGCCAGCAGCTTCCTGGACAGGGAGTCCTACAATGAGCAGTTCTTC
CASSFLDRESYNEQFF
>TRBV4-2|NA|NA|TRBJ1-5
TGTGCCAGCAGCCCTCCGGGGAGAACAAATCAGCCCCAGCATTTT
CASSPPGRTNQPQHF
>TRBV5-1|NA|NA|TRBJ1-2
TGCGCCAGCAGCTTGGCCCCAGGAAGGCTTGGCTACACCTTC
CASSLAPGRLGYTF
>TRBV27|NA|TRBD1|TRBJ1-1
TGTGCCAGCAGTCCTCACAGGGGAGTCGCTGAAACTTTCTTT
CASSPHRGVAETFF
>TRBV3-1/TRBV3-2|NA|NA|TRBJ1-2
TGTGCCAGCAGCCAATCTCAGGGGAGCTATGGCTACACCTTC
CASSQSQGSYGYTF
>TRBV5-4|NA|TRBD1|TRBJ1-6
TGTGCCAGCAGCAGAGACAGGGGGCGCGGAGGGGAGGGTTCACCCCTCCACTTT
CASSRDRGRGGEGSPLHF
>TRBV10-1|NA|TRBD2|TRBJ2-3
TGCGCCAGCAGTCCAGGAGGTCTAGCGGGAGCAGCAGGGGATACGCAGTATTTT
CASSPGGLAGAAGDTQYF
>TRBV28|NA|TRBD1|TRBJ1-1
TGTGCCAGTAGAGTGGAGACAGGGGGAAACACTGAAGCTTTCTTT
CASRVETGGNTEAFF
>TRBV5-5|few|TRBD2|TRBJ2-6
TGTGCCAGCAGCTTGGTCTCTAGCGGGGGATACTCTGGGGCCAACGTCCTGACTTTC
CASSLVSSGGYSGANVLTF
>TRBV7-2|once|TRBD2|TRBJ2-5
TGTGCCAGCAGCTTTGCTAGCGGGGTTGGGGAGACCCAGTACTTC
CASSFASGVGETQYF
>TRBV6-2/TRBV6-3|NA|NA|TRBJ1-2
TGTGCCAGCAGCTCCGGGGGGGGCTGGTATGGCTACACCTTC
CASSSGGGWYGYTF